The next 31 T cell receptor beta chains were all read from a single sample in a study of Ad26.COV2.S vaccination and SARS-CoV-2 variants. This table comes from immunoSEQ multiplex PCR, and its TCRdb copy is limited to in-frame clones, with some not included. The sample has 300,000 to 450,000 clones; 92% are singletons. Specimen: peripheral blood, collected after recovery from COVID-19. The receptors stem from a human donor who had recovered from COVID-19.

This clone was counted a single time. This chain connects TRBV6-2 or TRBV6-3 to TRBJ1-2; no clear D gene. The V end was cut by 0 bases, the J end by 0 bases, with 8 bases between. This CDR3 has 15 residues. Germline V CDR1 and CDR2: MNHEY, SVGEGT. This CDR3 is CASSYSMSPNYGYTF. The DNA for the CDR3 is TGTGCCAGCAGTTACTCGATGTCGCCTAACTATGGCTACACCTTC.

CDR3 region: CAISRQGQRGYTF. CDR3 DNA sequence: TGTGCCATCAGTCGACAGGGACAACGTGGCTACACCTTC. This chain joins TRBV10-3 and TRBJ1-2; 7 positions agree with TRBD1. CDR1 ENHRY and CDR2 SYGVKD come from the germline V gene. The CDR3 length is 13 residues. The J segment lost 7 bases and the V segment lost 5 bases, leaving 7 bases of the junction unmatched.

DNA for the CDR3: TGTGCCAGCAGTTACCCGGTGGCGGCTTCTTCCTCAATCACCTTC. It specifies CASSYPVAASSSITF. The V call is TRBV6-2 or TRBV6-3, the J call TRBJ1-2; D is ambiguous. This CDR3 has 15 amino acids. Germline CDR1 and CDR2: MNHEY and SVGEGT. The V end was cut by 2 bases, the J end by 13 bases, with 23 bases between.

The genes are TRBV5-6 and TRBJ1-3, with 7 positions matching TRBD1. The CDR3 is made up of 16 amino acids. V shed 4 bases, J shed 2 bases, and the junction held 9 bases outside the gene matches. Germline V lookup: CDR1 SGHDT, CDR2 YYEEEE. CDR3 protein: CASSNTGVVPGNTIYF. The CDR3 nucleotides read TGTGCCAGCAGCAATACAGGGGTAGTTCCTGGAAACACCATATATTTT.

To note about this clone: Other DNA sequences in this specimen translate into the identical CDR3. The rearrangement links TRBV15 to TRBJ1-2; tentatively, D is TRBD1 (6 bases). The CDR3 spans 15 residues. Germline V gene sequence: CDR1 LNHNV, CDR2 YYDKDF (reference sequence). Trimming shortened V by 0 bases and J by 8 bases, and 16 bases separated the two germline ends. The CDR3 sequence: CATSRDRGLRGGYTF. The CDR3 region has the DNA TGTGCCACCAGCAGAGATAGGGGCCTAAGGGGGGGCTACACCTTC.

The chain joins TRBV25-1 to TRBJ2-7; maybe TRBD2 (6 bases). Deletions cut 2 bases from V and 5 bases from J, with 10 bases between. The germline gives CDR1 MGHDK, CDR2 SYGVNS. The CDR3 length is 13 residues. The CDR3 reads CASSERDWDEQYF. In DNA, the CDR3 is TGTGCCAGCAGTGAACGGGACTGGGACGAGCAGTACTTC.

The gene calls are TRBV2 and TRBJ2-3; 11 bases line up with TRBD2. The CDR3 totals 15 residues. With 6 bases clipped from V and 4 bases from J, the junction kept 6 bases outside the gene matches. Germline-derived CDR1 and CDR2 are SNHLY and FYNNEI. CDR3 nucleotide sequence: TGTGCCAGCAGGCGGACTAGCGGGCGCTCAGATACGCAGTATTTT. This translates into CASRRTSGRSDTQYF.

CDR3 nucleotide sequence: TGTGCCAGTAGTATAGGGACCAATTTCTTCTCTGGGGCCAACGTCCTGACTTTC. Protein: CASSIGTNFFSGANVLTF. This chain links TRBV19 with TRBJ2-6; D is ambiguous. Germline lookup yields CDR1 LNHDA and CDR2 SQIVND (reference sequence). Trimming took off 1 base at V and 0 bases at J, with 13 bases between the two ends. The CDR3 extends over 18 amino acids.

The J gene is TRBJ1-5, the V gene TRBV27; possible D gene TRBD1, 5 bases. This CDR3 has 13 amino acids. V was trimmed by 0 bases and J by 6 bases, leaving 6 bases between them. The germline V gene encodes CDR1 MNHEY and CDR2 SMNVEV (reference sequence). The DNA for the CDR3 is TGTGCCAGCAGTTTATCGCAGGGTCAGCCCCAGCATTTT. It yields the protein CASSLSQGQPQHF.

The rearrangement uses TRBV29-1 and TRBJ1-1; D is uncertain. CDR1 is SQVTM, CDR2 ANQGSEA, per germline. V lost 3 bases and J 10 bases, leaving 12 bases between the germline ends. The CDR3 runs 11 residues. The CDR3 nucleotides are TGCAGCGTTGAGGGAGGGAGAGGAGCTTTCTTT. Encoded protein: CSVEGGRGAFF. Full variable domain (remainder filled in from reference TRBV29-1 and TRBJ1-1): SAVISQKPSRDICQRGTSLTIQCQVDSQVTMMFWYRQQPGQSLTLIATANQGSEATYESGFVIDKFPISRPNLTFSTLTVSNMSPEDSSIYLCSVEGGRGAFFGQGTRLTVV.

Note on this clone: Other DNA sequences in this specimen translate into the identical CDR3. The rearrangement links TRBV19 to TRBJ2-5, with TRBD2 identical over 12 bases. Germline CDR1 reads LNHDA; CDR2 reads SQIVND (reference sequence). The junction had 3 bases not matched to a gene; V was cut back by 6 bases and J by 4 bases. The CDR3 runs to 14 residues. The CDR3 spells CASSELAGGETQYF. The CDR3 nucleotides are TGTGCCAGTAGCGAACTAGCGGGGGGAGAGACCCAGTACTTC.

This chain links TRBV5-6 with TRBJ1-6; no firm D call. The CDR3 is made up of 14 amino acids. Germline loops: CDR1 SGHDT, CDR2 YYEEEE. V was trimmed by 0 bases and J by 6 bases, leaving 7 bases between them. CDR3 loop: CASSLARANSPLHF. CDR3 coding DNA: TGTGCCAGCAGCTTGGCCCGGGCTAATTCACCCCTCCACTTT. Combining the CDR3 with reference TRBV5-6 and TRBJ1-6 gives the whole variable domain DAGVTQSPTHLIKTRGQQVTLRCSPKSGHDTVSWYQQALGQGPQFIFQYYEEEERQRGNFPDRFSGHQFPNYSSELNVNALLLGDSALYLCASSLARANSPLHFGNGTRLTVT.

This chain links TRBV9 with TRBJ2-2, with unresolved D. Germline lookup yields CDR1 SGDLS and CDR2 YYNGEE. This CDR3 contains 15 residues. Trimming shortened V by 4 bases and J by 0 bases, and 10 bases separated the two germline ends. The CDR3 nucleotides are TGTGCCAGCAGCCCAGGTTCGGCGAACACCGGGGAGCTGTTTTTT. It encodes CASSPGSANTGELFF.

The chain joins TRBV11-2 to TRBJ2-7; 8 bases are a match to TRBD1. The CDR3 spans 12 residues. V lost 3 bases and J lost 6; bases outside the gene matches: 1. CDR1 is SGHAT, CDR2 FQNNGV, per germline. CDR3 sequence (DNA): TGTGCCAGCAGCTTTGACAGGGGCGAGCAGTACTTC. Translation: CASSFDRGEQYF.

V gene TRBV12-5 combines with J gene TRBJ2-3, with a possible D match to TRBD1 (6 bases). CDR3 length equals 12 residues. Germline lookup yields CDR1 LGHNT and CDR2 FRNRAP. Trimming took off 6 bases at V and 7 bases at J, with 11 bases between the two ends. CDR3 sequence (DNA): TGTGCTAGTGGACAAGGACAGAATACGCAGTATTTT. Translation gives CASGQGQNTQYF.

The chain joins TRBV19 to TRBJ1-5; D may be TRBD1 (6 bases). Germline V gene sequence: CDR1 LNHDA, CDR2 SQIVND (reference sequence). This CDR3 comprises 14 residues. The V gene lost 7 bases and the J gene lost 4 bases, with 14 bases spanning the gap. The CDR3 DNA is TGTGCCAGTAACAGGGAGCTTAGGAATCAGCCCCAGCATTTT. As protein: CASNRELRNQPQHF.

The chain links TRBV10-3 to TRBJ2-2; TRBD2 agrees at 9 bases. This CDR3 has 15 residues. In germline, CDR1 is ENHRY, CDR2 SYGVKD. The J segment lost 3 bases and the V segment lost 8 bases, leaving 7 bases of the junction unmatched. The CDR3 DNA reads as TGTGCCATCGGCGGGGGGGGGAGCGACACCGGGGAGCTGTTTTTT. Translation: CAIGGGGSDTGELFF.

The V call is TRBV28, the J call TRBJ1-1, with a possible D match to TRBD1 (5 bases). Trimming pared 5 bases from V and 3 bases from J, leaving 16 bases between. Germline V gene sequence: CDR1 MDHEN, CDR2 SYDVKM. The CDR3 runs 15 residues. CDR3 DNA: TGTGCCAGCAGTCCAGGCGGGGCGGGGGACACTGAAGCTTTCTTT. The encoded protein is CASSPGGAGDTEAFF.

This clone was counted a few times. The chain joins TRBV18 to TRBJ1-2, with TRBD1 matching over 9 bases. From germline, CDR1 is KGHSH and CDR2 LQKENI. With 4 bases clipped from V and 6 bases from J, the junction kept 6 bases outside the gene matches. This CDR3 has 14 amino acids. The CDR3 region is CASSRADRGNGYTF. The CDR3 nucleotides read TGTGCCAGCTCACGGGCCGACAGGGGGAATGGCTACACCTTC.

This chain uses TRBV12-3 or TRBV12-4 with TRBJ1-1; D unclear. V lost 4 bases and J 1 base, leaving 7 bases between the germline ends. This CDR3 is built from 13 residues. CDR3 nucleotide sequence: TGTGCCAGCAGTTCCCCCCCGAACACTGAAGCTTTCTTT. Translating gives CASSSPPNTEAFF.

The rearrangement links TRBV25-1 to TRBJ1-6, with TRBD1 identical over 9 bases. Per germline, CDR1 MGHDK and CDR2 SYGVNS. With V trimmed by 2 bases and J by 5 bases, 4 bases remained unmatched. The length of the CDR3 is 16 residues. CDR3 sequence reads: CASSEHGTGNNSPLHF. As DNA, the CDR3 is TGTGCCAGCAGTGAACACGGGACAGGGAATAATTCACCCCTCCACTTT.

The rearrangement uses TRBV4-1 and TRBJ1-1, with a possible D match to TRBD1 (6 bases). From germline, CDR1 is MGHRA and CDR2 YSYEKL. The V end lost 0 bases, the J end lost 1 base, and 18 bases lay between the germline ends. The CDR3 is 18 residues long. The CDR3 spells CASSQEGGRYSANTEAFF. In nucleotides, the CDR3 is TGCGCCAGCAGCCAAGAAGGGGGGCGTTATTCGGCGAACACTGAAGCTTTCTTT.

This sequence joins TRBV5-5 and TRBJ2-2; 11 bases map to TRBD1. Per germline, CDR1 SGHKS and CDR2 YYEKEE (reference sequence). The ends lost 5 bases at V and 4 bases at J; junction bases unmatched: 13. There are 18 residues in the CDR3. This CDR3 reads CASSSTGQGGPGTGELFF. As DNA, the CDR3 is TGTGCCAGCAGTTCCACGGGACAGGGGGGGCCGGGCACCGGGGAGCTGTTTTTT.

The J gene is TRBJ2-7, the V gene TRBV11-2, with TRBD1 matching 12 bases. Germline assignment: CDR1 SGHAT and CDR2 FQNNGV. The CDR3 has 17 amino acids. The junction had 9 bases not matched to a gene; V was cut back by 4 bases and J by 2 bases. The DNA of the CDR3 is TGTGCCAGCAGCTCTCTCCGAGGGGACAGGGGGCCCTACGAGCAGTACTTC. Translation: CASSSLRGDRGPYEQYF.

V gene TRBV12-2 combines with J gene TRBJ1-1. TRBV12-2 is flagged as a pseudogene. This CDR3 has 17 residues. The CDR3 loop is CASRLVSVKPPGRKAFF. The DNA for the CDR3 is TGTGCAAGTCGCTTAGTTTCGGTAAAACCCCCAGGACGGAAAGCTTTCTTT.

The gene calls are TRBV27 and TRBJ1-5; no definite D call. Germline V CDR1 and CDR2: MNHEY, SMNVEV (reference sequence). The CDR3 loop spans 20 amino acids. V was trimmed by 0 bases and J by 2 bases, leaving 23 bases between them. Here the CDR3 reads CASSLSGSAGTDSGNQPQHF. In nucleotides, the CDR3 is TGTGCCAGCAGTTTATCGGGTTCTGCGGGAACGGATTCGGGCAATCAGCCCCAGCATTTT.

The CDR3 DNA reads as TGTGCCAGTCGTCCCCTCCGGGGCCGGGGCTCTGGAAACACCATATATTTT. It is translated as CASRPLRGRGSGNTIYF. The J gene is TRBJ1-3, the V gene TRBV19; a weak D match, TRBD1 (5 bases). In germline, CDR1 is LNHDA, CDR2 SQIVND (reference sequence). This CDR3 region has 17 residues. Trimming stripped 8 bases from V and 0 bases from J, with 20 bases between.

This clone showed up just once. This chain uses TRBV11-2 with TRBJ1-2; D is perhaps TRBD1 (6 bases). The germline gives CDR1 SGHAT, CDR2 FQNNGV. Trimming removed 0 bases from V and 4 bases from J, with 9 bases in between. This CDR3 is built from 14 residues. CDR3 amino acids: CASSLEGQFYGYTF. For the CDR3, the DNA is TGTGCCAGCAGCTTAGAAGGACAGTTCTATGGCTACACCTTC.

This clone has only a few counts. J is TRBJ2-7 and V is TRBV6-2 or TRBV6-3, with D uncertain. This CDR3 spans 11 amino acids. Germline V gene sequence: CDR1 MNHEY, CDR2 SVGEGT. Trimming removed 5 bases at V and 2 bases at J, with 4 bases between. In DNA, the CDR3 is TGTGCCAGCAGTCAAACCTACGAGCAGTACTTC. It codes for CASSQTYEQYF.

V and J are TRBV7-9 and TRBJ1-2, with a possible D match to TRBD1 (6 bases). The CDR3 has 14 residues. The germline CDR1 and CDR2 sequences are SEHNR and FQNEAQ (reference sequence). V was shortened by 2 bases and J by 3 bases, with 10 bases between the two germline ends. The CDR3 coding sequence is TGTGCCAGCAGCTTAACAGGGAGGGACTATGGCTACACCTTC. This gives the protein CASSLTGRDYGYTF. Full variable domain (remainder filled in from reference TRBV7-9 and TRBJ1-2): DTGVSQNPRHKITKRGQNVTFRCDPISEHNRLYWYRQTLGQGPEFLTYFQNEAQLEKSRLLSDRFSAERPKGSFSTLEIQRTEQGDSAMYLCASSLTGRDYGYTFGSGTRLTVV.

The rearrangement uses TRBV6-2 or TRBV6-3 and TRBJ1-4, with TRBD1 identical over 7 bases. J gave up 5 bases and V 1 base, and 4 bases lay outside the gene matches. This CDR3 is 15 amino acids long. CDR1 MNHEY and CDR2 SVGEGT come from the germline V gene. CDR3 coding DNA: TGTGCCAGCAGTTACTTAGGGACAGTAAATGAAAAACTGTTTTTT. It is translated as CASSYLGTVNEKLFF.